These 24 T cell receptor beta chains were sequenced from one sample in a study of shared clonotypes between healthy human individuals. Data came from immunoSEQ multiplex PCR; TCRdb stores just in-frame clones and leaves some out. The data contain 500,000 or so clones, 90% to 96% of them seen just once; the ten biggest clones take up about 0.067%. Sequences were obtained from naive CD4+ T cells sorted from blood. Stated subset: CD45RA+ positively selected. The receptors derive from a woman in her twenties or thirties in good health.

The chain employs TRBV6-1 and TRBJ1-3; D may be TRBD1 (5 bases). Trimming stripped 4 bases from V and 0 bases from J, with 7 bases between. Germline loops: CDR1 MNHNS, CDR2 SASEGT. The CDR3 has 14 amino acids. CDR3: CASSGQSSGNTIYF. CDR3 nucleotides: TGTGCCAGCAGTGGACAGAGCTCTGGAAACACCATATATTTT.

The rearrangement joins TRBV5-1 to TRBJ1-1; D is perhaps TRBD1 (5 bases). The ends were cut back, 7 bases at V and 1 base at J, with 11 bases in the middle. This CDR3 has 13 amino acids. CDR1 and CDR2 (germline): SGHRS, YFSETQ. In DNA, the CDR3 is TGCGCCAGCCCCGGGACCGCGAACACTGAAGCTTTCTTT. It specifies CASPGTANTEAFF. Looking up the rest from reference TRBV5-1 and TRBJ1-1 gives the full variable domain: KAGVTQTPRYLIKTRGQQVTLSCSPISGHRSVSWYQQTPGQGLQFLFEYFSETQRNKGNFPGRFSGRQFSNSRSEMNVSTLELGDSALYLCASPGTANTEAFFGQGTRLTVV.

The chain couples TRBV4-2 to TRBJ2-7; 7 nucleotides line up with TRBD2. J gave up 0 bases and V 4 bases, and 9 bases lay outside the gene matches. This CDR3 comprises 16 residues. Germline V gene sequence: CDR1 LGHNA, CDR2 YNFKEQ. The CDR3 coding sequence is TGTGCCAGCAGCCCCGCTTTGGCTAGCGGCTCCTACGAGCAGTACTTC. Amino acid sequence: CASSPALASGSYEQYF.

This clone has a handful of counts. Other nucleotide sequences in the sample specify the same CDR3. J is TRBJ1-5 and V is TRBV7-2; 7 bases match TRBD1. After removal of 5 bases from V and 4 bases from J, the junction contained 2 bases not matched to a gene. Germline CDR1 SGHTA, CDR2 FQGNSA. This CDR3 is built from 13 residues. CDR3 nucleotides: TGTGCCAGCAGCAGACAGGGAAATCAGCCCCAGCATTTT. Amino acid sequence: CASSRQGNQPQHF.

The chain employs TRBV19 and TRBJ2-6; D is possibly TRBD2 (5 bases). Germline assignment: CDR1 LNHDA and CDR2 SQIVND (reference sequence). This CDR3 spans 16 amino acids. Trimming shortened V by 1 base and J by 2 bases, and 9 bases separated the two germline ends. The CDR3 reads CASSIVPGTGANVLTF. In nucleotides, the CDR3 is TGTGCCAGTAGTATAGTCCCGGGGACTGGGGCCAACGTCCTGACTTTC.

The V and J genes are TRBV28 and TRBJ2-7; 8 nucleotides align to TRBD2. Germline CDR1 is MDHEN and CDR2 is SYDVKM. V dropped 9 bases and J dropped 4; count of bases not matched to a gene: 8. The CDR3 sequence is 13 residues long. The CDR3 region is CASTGGPLYEQYF. The CDR3 DNA sequence: TGTGCCAGTACGGGAGGGCCCCTGTACGAGCAGTACTTC.

This chain connects TRBV11-1 to TRBJ2-1; 7 bases line up with TRBD1. V lost 4 bases, J lost 4 bases, and 7 bases stayed unmatched. Germline loops: CDR1 SGHAT, CDR2 FQDESV (reference sequence). The CDR3 has 15 residues. The CDR3 region has the DNA TGTGCCAGCAGCTCCCAGCAGGGACAGTACAATGAGCAGTTCTTC. It translates to CASSSQQGQYNEQFF.

The chain is built from TRBV19 and TRBJ2-1; 7 nucleotides align to TRBD1. The V gene end was trimmed by 5 bases and the J gene end by 4 bases; junction bases not matched to a gene: 14. The CDR3 is 17 amino acids. The germline V gene has CDR1 LNHDA and CDR2 SQIVND (reference sequence). Written as DNA, the CDR3 is TGTGCCAGTAGTCTACTTAACCGGGACAGCTTTTACAATGAGCAGTTCTTC. Amino acids: CASSLLNRDSFYNEQFF. Full variable domain (rest looked up from reference TRBV19 and TRBJ2-1): DGGITQSPKYLFRKEGQNVTLSCEQNLNHDAMYWYRQDPGQGLRLIYYSQIVNDFQKGDIAEGYSVSREKKESFPLTVTSAQKNPTAFYLCASSLLNRDSFYNEQFFGPGTRLTVL.

The chain joins TRBV19 to TRBJ1-2, with unresolved D. This CDR3 has 16 amino acids. Looked up from germline, CDR1 is LNHDA and CDR2 is SQIVND (reference sequence). V was trimmed by 3 bases and J by 0 bases, leaving 14 bases between them. The CDR3 DNA is TGTGCCAGTAGTATGAGAAAGGAAGCAGCTAACTATGGCTACACCTTC. This translates into CASSMRKEAANYGYTF.

The chain combines TRBV10-2 with TRBJ2-7, with D possibly TRBD2 on 6 matching bases. This CDR3 has 13 amino acids. CDR1 and CDR2 from the germline V gene are WSHSY and SAAADI. V was trimmed by 8 bases and J by 3 bases, leaving 14 bases between them. The chain's CDR3 is CASRRGLNYEQYF. CDR3 coding DNA: TGCGCCAGCCGACGGGGACTGAACTACGAGCAGTACTTC.

The chain combines TRBV7-6 with TRBJ2-5; D gene uncertain. The CDR3 runs 11 residues. Per the germline V gene, CDR1 is SGHVS and CDR2 is FNYEAQ. Trimming stripped 2 bases from V and 2 bases from J, with 0 bases between. As DNA, the CDR3 is TGTGCCAGCAGCTTACAAGAGACCCAGTACTTC. It encodes CASSLQETQYF. The full variable domain, completed using reference TRBV7-6 and TRBJ2-5, is GAGVSQSPRYKVTKRGQDVALRCDPISGHVSLYWYRQALGQGPEFLTYFNYEAQQDKSGLPNDRFSAERPEGSISTLTIQRTEQRDSAMYRCASSLQETQYFGPGTRLLVL.

CDR3 bases: TGTGCCAGCAGCCAAGATAGAAGCGGTAGCTCCTACAATGAGCAGTTCTTC. Amino acid sequence: CASSQDRSGSSYNEQFF. The J gene is TRBJ2-1, the V gene TRBV4-2, with D perhaps matching TRBD2 (5 bases). From germline, CDR1 is LGHNA and CDR2 YNFKEQ. The CDR3 extends over 17 amino acids. The germline V and J ends were trimmed by 0 bases and 0 bases, with 12 bases remaining between them.

The CDR3 DNA reads TGTGCCAGCAGTGGGGAGAGATTCGATCAGCCCCAGCATTTT. This sequence encodes CASSGERFDQPQHF. The genes are TRBV2 and TRBJ1-5, with D unclear. Germline V gives CDR1 SNHLY, CDR2 FYNNEI. The V end lost 4 bases, the J end lost 5 bases, and 12 bases lay between the germline ends. The CDR3 is made up of 14 amino acids.

This clone was detected only once. The J gene is TRBJ1-3, the V gene TRBV7-6; D unclear. The CDR3 is 17 amino acids. The V end lost 3 bases, the J end lost 0 bases, and 15 bases lay between the germline ends. The germline CDR1 and CDR2 sequences are SGHVS and FNYEAQ. DNA for the CDR3: TGTGCCAGCAGCTTGGCCCCCCTTACGAGCTCTGGAAACACCATATATTTT. Amino acids: CASSLAPLTSSGNTIYF. Based on the CDR3 plus reference TRBV7-6 and TRBJ1-3, the full variable domain is GAGVSQSPRYKVTKRGQDVALRCDPISGHVSLYWYRQALGQGPEFLTYFNYEAQQDKSGLPNDRFSAERPEGSISTLTIQRTEQRDSAMYRCASSLAPLTSSGNTIYFGEGSWLTVV.

The V gene is TRBV5-4, the J gene TRBJ2-7, with D maybe TRBD2 (6 bases). The germline gives CDR1 SGHNT, CDR2 YYREEE (reference sequence). The CDR3 spans 14 residues. V shed 4 bases and J shed 3 bases, with 14 bases lying between them. DNA of the CDR3: TGTGCCAGCAGCCCGCGCGGAGGGAGCTACGAGCAGTACTTC. Protein product: CASSPRGGSYEQYF. The complete variable domain, with remaining parts taken from reference TRBV5-4 and TRBJ2-7, reads ETGVTQSPTHLIKTRGQQVTLRCSSQSGHNTVSWYQQALGQGPQFIFQYYREEENGRGNFPPRFSGLQFPNYSSELNVNALELDDSALYLCASSPRGGSYEQYFGPGTRLTVT.

The J gene is TRBJ1-2, the V gene TRBV6-1; 7 positions agree with TRBD1. This CDR3 region has 14 residues. V lost 6 bases, J lost 8 bases, and 12 bases stayed unmatched. From germline, CDR1 is MNHNS and CDR2 SASEGT. Written as DNA, the CDR3 is TGTGCCAGCAGAACGACAGGGAGTGAGGAAGGCTACACCTTC. It is translated as CASRTTGSEEGYTF.

The rearrangement links TRBV18 to TRBJ1-6, with unresolved D. This CDR3 region has 13 residues. Germline CDR1 KGHSH, CDR2 LQKENI. Trimming removed 2 bases from V and 12 bases from J, with 11 bases in between. CDR3 in amino acids: CASSPSTAEPLHF. The CDR3 DNA reads TGTGCCAGCTCACCATCTACGGCCGAACCCCTCCACTTT.

This clone has more than one count but fewer than ten. The CDR3 loop reads CATSRMGGGSYEQYF. As DNA, the CDR3 is TGTGCCACCAGCAGGATGGGGGGCGGATCCTACGAGCAGTACTTC. V and J are TRBV15 and TRBJ2-7, with D perhaps assigned TRBD1 or TRBD2 (6 bases each). The CDR3 totals 15 residues. The V gene lost 3 bases and the J gene lost 1 base, with 13 bases spanning the gap. Looked up from germline, CDR1 is LNHNV and CDR2 is YYDKDF (reference sequence). The variable domain in full, completed from reference TRBV15 and TRBJ2-7, reads DAMVIQNPRYQVTQFGKPVTLSCSQTLNHNVMYWYQQKSSQAPKLLFHYYDKDFNNEADTPDNFQSRRPNTSFCFLDIRSPGLGDTAMYLCATSRMGGGSYEQYFGPGTRLTVT.

The chain joins TRBV27 to TRBJ1-3; D possibly corresponds to TRBD1 (6 bases). Per germline, CDR1 MNHEY and CDR2 SMNVEV (reference sequence). The CDR3 loop spans 14 amino acids. V lost 6 bases and J 0 bases, leaving 9 bases between the germline ends. The CDR3, as DNA: TGTGCCAGCAGAGAAGGGGGCTCTGGAAACACCATATATTTT. Its protein product is CASREGGSGNTIYF.

For the CDR3, the DNA is TGTGCCAGCAGTCGTATCGCCGGGACTACCCTCACCGGGGAGCTGTTTTTT. This encodes CASSRIAGTTLTGELFF. V gene TRBV11-2 combines with J gene TRBJ2-2, with 7 bases fitting TRBD2. V trimming: 6 bases; J trimming: 4 bases; junction bases outside the gene matches: 14. Germline CDR1 and CDR2: SGHAT and FQNNGV. The CDR3 has 17 amino acids.

The chain joins TRBV28 to TRBJ2-5, with D perhaps TRBD1 (6 bases). The ends were cut back, 3 bases at V and 4 bases at J, with 15 bases in the middle. The CDR3 is 15 amino acids. The germline V gene encodes CDR1 MDHEN and CDR2 SYDVKM. CDR3 amino acids: CASSFDAVGGETQYF. CDR3 DNA: TGTGCCAGCAGTTTCGACGCAGTAGGGGGAGAGACCCAGTACTTC.

The chain recombines TRBV5-4 with TRBJ2-4, with D possibly being TRBD1 (5 bases). The CDR3 runs 14 residues. Germline assignment: CDR1 SGHNT and CDR2 YYREEE (reference sequence). The ends were cut back, 1 base at V and 5 bases at J, with 10 bases in the middle. The CDR3 protein is CASSLKATENIQYF. In nucleotides, the CDR3 is TGTGCCAGCAGCTTGAAGGCGACAGAAAACATTCAGTACTTC.

The genes are TRBV28 and TRBJ1-5, with D uncertain. CDR3 size: 14 residues. Germline V gene lookup returns CDR1 MDHEN and CDR2 SYDVKM. Trimming stripped 5 bases from V and 7 bases from J, with 15 bases between. The CDR3 loop is CASSPLFGAQPQHF. The CDR3 region has the DNA TGTGCCAGCAGTCCGCTCTTCGGAGCCCAGCCCCAGCATTTT.

The CDR3 spells CASTRQGGEKLFF. The CDR3 DNA is TGCGCCAGCACTAGGCAGGGGGGTGAAAAACTGTTTTTT. The V and J genes are TRBV5-1 and TRBJ1-4; TRBD1 aligns across 7 bases. The V segment lost 6 bases and the J segment 7 bases; nucleotides outside the gene matches: 6. The length of the CDR3 is 13 residues. CDR1 is SGHRS, CDR2 YFSETQ, per germline.